Sequencing of this T cell receptor (beta chain) was carried out in a study of beta chain features in type 1 diabetes. This clone was found a few times. No antigen is known for it. Expressed TCRB transcripts got sequenced, as all isolated RNA was reverse transcribed. Sequencing of naive, central memory and regulatory T cell samples gave an average of around 3.5 million reads. Using immunoSEQ multiplex PCR, the repertoire was profiled, and TCRdb retains in-frame clones only, with some absent. Counted here are more than 300,000 clones, approximately 12% occurring once; the ten biggest clones make up 0.01%. The CDR3 sequence is 15 residues long. Germline CDR1 SGDLS, CDR2 YYNGEE. V was shortened by 4 bases and J by 2 bases, with 14 bases between the two germline ends. Whole-study findings and limits: At VDJ recombination sites, type 1 diabetes patients had fewer insertions and more deleted nucleotides. Patients with Type 1 diabetes showed moderately but significantly shorter TCRB CDR3s in all four CD4+ subsets. It was among patients, rather than healthy donors, that naive, central memory and Treg TCRB repertoires appeared more similar.

What was sequenced was naive CD4+ T cells from blood. This sequence was found in a woman in her late teens or twenties with type 1 diabetes. The J gene is TRBJ2-3, the V gene TRBV9; D not certain. The CDR3 nucleotides are TGTGCCAGCAGCACCGCCCCAGGAATCACAGATACGCAGTATTTT. It is translated as CASSTAPGITDTQYF.